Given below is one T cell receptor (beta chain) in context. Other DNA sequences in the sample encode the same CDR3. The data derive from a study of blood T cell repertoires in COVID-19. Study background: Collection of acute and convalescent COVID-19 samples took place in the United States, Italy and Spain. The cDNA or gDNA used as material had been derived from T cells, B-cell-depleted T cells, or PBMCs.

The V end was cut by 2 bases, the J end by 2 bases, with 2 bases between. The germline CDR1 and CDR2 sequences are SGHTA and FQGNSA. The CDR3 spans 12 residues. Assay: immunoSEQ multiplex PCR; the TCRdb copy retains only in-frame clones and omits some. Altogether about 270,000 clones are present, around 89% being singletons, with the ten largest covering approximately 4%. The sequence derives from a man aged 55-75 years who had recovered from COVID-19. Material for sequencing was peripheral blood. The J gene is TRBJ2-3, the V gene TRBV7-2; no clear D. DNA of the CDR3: TGTGCCAGCAGCTTATACACAGATACGCAGTATTTT. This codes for CASSLYTDTQYF.